This T cell receptor (beta chain) was recorded in a study of Ad26.COV2.S vaccination and SARS-CoV-2 variants. Across the study: Donor had been placed in the Ad26.COV2.S arm of the COV1001 trial. Recipients of Ad26.COV2.S got it intramuscularly, once or twice 56 days apart. Overall study results and limits: Comparability of non-spike TCR breadth was observed across vaccine and placebo recipients.

About this clone: Its target is unknown.

Treatment defined: 15 to 20 received Ad26.COV2.S at low or high dose, single or two shots; roughly five received placebo; per-sample allocation not given. Sampling was performed 63 days after the first vaccine or placebo injection. Ad26 vector vaccine expressed Wuhan-strain SARS-CoV-2 spike. Germline V CDR1 and CDR2: SNHLY, FYNNEI. V was clipped by 2 bases and J by 10 bases; unmatched bases: 8. The CDR3 is made up of 15 amino acids. Here immunoSEQ multiplex PCR was the method, and the copy in TCRdb shows in-frame clones only, minus some. Of 300,000 to 400,000 clones listed, approximately 81% were seen once; the top ten hold less than 4%.

This chain joins TRBV2 and TRBJ2-1, with 10 bases lining up with TRBD1. This specimen was peripheral blood, taken in a trial of Ad26.COV2.S vaccine versus placebo. This TCR was recovered from a person aged 18-60 years who received the Ad26.COV2.S COVID-19 vaccine or a placebo. In DNA form, the CDR3 reads TGTGCCAGCAGTGAATGTAGACAGGGGGCTTGCGAGCAGTTCTTC. Translating gives CASSECRQGACEQFF.